Below, one TCR beta chain is given with its context. Its specificity is not known. Peripheral blood CD8+ and CD4+ T cells were profiled by TCR beta sequencing. Looked up from germline, CDR1 is MNHEY and CDR2 is SMNVEV (reference sequence). The V segment lost 6 bases and the J segment 5 bases; nucleotides outside the gene matches: 9. The CDR3 sequence is 14 residues long. An amount of RNA that ranged from roughly 0.45 to 1 ug was reverse transcribed with random hexamers. TCRdb used MiXCR to reprocess the immunoSEQ multiplex PCR reads, holding one entry per CDR3 protein. The repertoire holds about 400,000 distinct CDR3 sequences, with approximately 85% as singletons. The data stem from a study of CD8 T cells in Susac syndrome. Study-wide findings and caveats: The authors acknowledged that the study's TCR sequencing and HLA analysis involved relatively few individuals.

The chain has TRBV27 and TRBJ2-5; 7 bases match TRBD2. The TCR sequence derives from a human donor with multiple sclerosis. Sequencing was carried out using CD8+ T cells from PBMCs. CDR3 sequence: CASSPVVGGETQYF. CDR3 sequence (DNA): TGTGCCAGCAGCCCCGTAGTGGGGGGGGAGACCCAGTACTTC.